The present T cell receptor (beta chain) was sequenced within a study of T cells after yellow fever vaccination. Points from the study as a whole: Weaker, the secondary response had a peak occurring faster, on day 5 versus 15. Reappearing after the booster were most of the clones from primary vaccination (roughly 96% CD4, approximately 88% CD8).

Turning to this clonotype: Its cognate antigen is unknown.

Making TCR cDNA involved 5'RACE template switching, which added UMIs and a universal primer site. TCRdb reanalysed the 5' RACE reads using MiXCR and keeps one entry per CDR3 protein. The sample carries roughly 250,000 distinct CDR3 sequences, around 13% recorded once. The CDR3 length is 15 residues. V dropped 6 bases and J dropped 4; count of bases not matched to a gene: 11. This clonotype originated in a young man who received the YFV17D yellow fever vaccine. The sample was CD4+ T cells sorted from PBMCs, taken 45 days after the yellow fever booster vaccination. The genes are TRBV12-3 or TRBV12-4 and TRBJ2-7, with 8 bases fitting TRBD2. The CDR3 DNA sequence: TGTGCCAGCAGGCCCACGGGAACTAGCGGTTACGAGCAGTACTTC. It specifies CASRPTGTSGYEQYF.